The 32 T cell receptor beta chains given below trace back to one sample, sequenced in a study of blood T cell repertoires in COVID-19. Libraries were prepared by immunoSEQ multiplex PCR; TCRdb keeps only in-frame clonotypes and omits some of them. The sample has approximately 490,000 clones; about nine tenths are singletons. The sequenced sample consisted of PBMCs or T cells enriched from blood (not recorded which). The receptors here all came from a woman aged 55-69 years who had recovered from COVID-19.

The J gene is TRBJ2-7, the V gene TRBV18, with a tentative D call TRBD2 (5 bases). The CDR3 totals 14 residues. The germline gives CDR1 KGHSH, CDR2 LQKENI. The V and J ends lost 3 bases and 1 base respectively, with 10 bases between them. CDR3 sequence reads: CASSPGPGSYEQYV. The CDR3 DNA is TGTGCCAGCTCACCCGGCCCGGGATCCTACGAGCAGTACGTC.

The chain recombines TRBV24-1 with TRBJ1-4, with 9 bases matching TRBD1. J gave up 8 bases and V 7 bases, and 10 bases lay outside the gene matches. Per the germline V gene, CDR1 is KGHDR and CDR2 is SFDVKD. The CDR3 is 15 residues long. CDR3 nucleotides: TGTGCCACCAGCCCCGGGACAGGGCAAGTAGAAAAACTGTTTTTT. Protein: CATSPGTGQVEKLFF.

The chain uses TRBV29-1 and TRBJ2-1; TRBD1 agrees at 7 bases. In germline, CDR1 is SQVTM, CDR2 ANQGSEA. V lost 0 bases to trimming and J lost 4 bases; unmatched junction nucleotides: 6. CDR3 size: 15 residues. CDR3 sequence (DNA): TGCAGCGTTGAAGAACCGGGACAGTTGTACAATGAGCAGTTCTTC. Residues: CSVEEPGQLYNEQFF.

The V call is TRBV20-1, the J call TRBJ2-3, with no clear D. This CDR3 region has 15 residues. Per the germline V gene, CDR1 is DFQATT and CDR2 is SNEGSKA (reference sequence). With 3 bases removed from V and 1 base from J, the gap between germline ends came to 14 bases. CDR3 sequence (DNA): TGCAGTGCTAGTTACTCCACCTTCGGCACAGATACGCAGTATTTT. It yields the protein CSASYSTFGTDTQYF.

The J gene is TRBJ1-3, the V gene TRBV18; D is perhaps TRBD1 (5 bases). V lost 3 bases, J lost 0 bases, and 12 bases lay in between. This CDR3 is 16 amino acids long. Germline V gene lookup returns CDR1 KGHSH and CDR2 LQKENI. In nucleotides, the CDR3 is TGTGCCAGCTCACCCCGGGGGGACTTCTCTGGAAACACCATATATTTT. It yields the protein CASSPRGDFSGNTIYF.

For the CDR3, the DNA is TGCGCCAGCAGCCTCTCCTCAGGGATGGCTGAAGCTTTCTTT. It codes for CASSLSSGMAEAFF. The rearrangement links TRBV5-1 to TRBJ1-1, with D perhaps TRBD1 (5 bases). V was trimmed by 4 bases and J by 6 bases, leaving 16 bases between them. Germline CDR1 SGHRS, CDR2 YFSETQ. The CDR3 extends over 14 amino acids.

J is TRBJ2-2 and V is TRBV28; 7 bases are shared with TRBD2. V gave up 8 bases and J gave up 3 bases; unmatched junction bases: 3. Germline lookup yields CDR1 MDHEN and CDR2 SYDVKM. This CDR3 is 13 amino acids long. The CDR3 loop reads CASLRGDTGELFF. CDR3 DNA: TGTGCCAGCCTCCGGGGGGACACCGGGGAGCTGTTTTTT. Drawing the rest from reference TRBV28 and TRBJ2-2, the complete variable domain is DVKVTQSSRYLVKRTGEKVFLECVQDMDHENMFWYRQDPGLGLRLIYFSYDVKMKEKGDIPEGYSVSREKKERFSLILESASTNQTSMYLCASLRGDTGELFFGEGSRLTVL.

This clone was seen once. The V and J genes are TRBV27 and TRBJ1-1; perhaps TRBD1 as D (5 bases). Germline V gene lookup returns CDR1 MNHEY and CDR2 SMNVEV (reference sequence). The CDR3 runs 17 residues. Between the trimmed V and J ends, which lost 7 bases and 5 bases, there was a span of 26 bases. The CDR3 region is CASNSLRGPRGVTEAFF. In DNA form, the CDR3 reads TGTGCCAGCAACAGTTTAAGGGGCCCTCGGGGGGTAACTGAAGCTTTCTTT.

V gene TRBV6-5 combines with J gene TRBJ2-3; D is unresolved. This CDR3 is 14 amino acids long. Germline V gene lookup returns CDR1 MNHEY and CDR2 SVGAGI. V lost 9 bases to trimming and J lost 3 bases, with 16 bases between them. The CDR3 sequence: CASRGTFGTDTQYF. The CDR3 DNA sequence: TGTGCCAGTCGTGGCACGTTTGGTACAGATACGCAGTATTTT.

V is TRBV12-3 or TRBV12-4 and J is TRBJ1-2; D gene ambiguous. This CDR3 comprises 13 residues. The V end was cut by 6 bases, the J end by 5 bases, with 13 bases between. The CDR3 protein is CASSFILEYGYTF. CDR3 nucleotide sequence: TGTGCCAGCAGCTTCATTTTAGAATATGGCTACACCTTC.

This clone was counted a single time. The chain employs TRBV4-1 and TRBJ2-3, with D possibly matching TRBD2 (7 bases). The CDR3 covers 16 residues. The V gene lost 0 bases and the J gene lost 2 bases, with 12 bases spanning the gap. CDR1 and CDR2 (germline): MGHRA, YSYEKL. The CDR3 bases are TGCGCCAGCAGCCAAGAGGGTCGGGGGGCCACAGATACGCAGTATTTT. This translates into CASSQEGRGATDTQYF.

The chain carries TRBV18 and TRBJ1-2; TRBD1 matches 7 bases. V dropped 3 bases and J dropped 6; count of bases not matched to a gene: 7. Germline V gene lookup returns CDR1 KGHSH and CDR2 LQKENI. This CDR3 region has 14 residues. CDR3 residues: CASSPRQGRDGYTF. CDR3 bases: TGTGCCAGCTCACCCCGACAGGGAAGGGATGGCTACACCTTC.

The V and J genes are TRBV12-5 and TRBJ2-7; 13 nucleotides match TRBD2. The V gene end was trimmed by 8 bases and the J gene end by 3 bases; junction bases not matched to a gene: 16. The CDR3 loop spans 18 amino acids. Germline CDR1 and CDR2: LGHNT and FRNRAP. CDR3 amino acids: CASLGPRLAGGYHYEQYF. For the CDR3, the DNA is TGTGCTAGTTTGGGGCCACGACTAGCGGGGGGTTACCACTACGAGCAGTACTTC.

This clone was found many times. The rearrangement uses TRBV30 and TRBJ1-1; D might be TRBD1 (5 bases). The CDR3 covers 17 residues. In germline, CDR1 is GTSNPN, CDR2 SVGIG (reference sequence). V lost 1 base and J lost 5, with 23 bases in between. The CDR3 DNA sequence: TGTGCCTGGAGTGGGGCGGCAGGGAAGTTTCAGGAGACTGAAGCTTTCTTT. Amino acid sequence: CAWSGAAGKFQETEAFF.

The J gene is TRBJ2-1, the V gene TRBV2, with TRBD2 identical over 7 bases. The CDR3 covers 13 residues. J was trimmed by 8 bases and V by 4 bases; bases with no gene match: 5. CDR1 is SNHLY and CDR2 is FYNNEI in the germline V gene. Here the CDR3 DNA reads TGTGCCAGCAGTGGCGGGGGTCTTCATGAGCAGTTCTTC. It translates to CASSGGGLHEQFF.

The table lists this clone with a count of one. This rearrangement joins TRBV2 to TRBJ2-7, with 7 positions matching TRBD1. Trimming took 2 bases from V and 5 from J; bases not matched to a gene: 3. The CDR3 length is 13 residues. Germline V gives CDR1 SNHLY, CDR2 FYNNEI. The DNA of the CDR3 is TGTGCCAGCAGTGAACAGGGGGTTAACGAGCAGTACTTC. Translating gives CASSEQGVNEQYF.

The chain combines TRBV7-9 with TRBJ2-1; TRBD1 matches 8 bases. The ends lost 5 bases at V and 4 bases at J; junction bases unmatched: 4. CDR1 and CDR2 from the germline V gene are SEHNR and FQNEAQ (reference sequence). The CDR3 is made up of 14 amino acids. CDR3 coding DNA: TGTGCCAGCAGCCTTGGGACAGGTTACAATGAGCAGTTCTTC. Translation gives CASSLGTGYNEQFF.

This clone was counted between two and nine times. This chain connects TRBV9 to TRBJ2-2, with a possible D match to TRBD1 (6 bases). The CDR3 is 16 amino acids. Germline CDR1 reads SGDLS; CDR2 reads YYNGEE. With 4 bases removed from V and 0 bases from J, the gap between germline ends came to 13 bases. CDR3 nucleotides: TGTGCCAGCAGCCCCCGACAGGTGGCGAACACCGGGGAGCTGTTTTTT. Its translation: CASSPRQVANTGELFF.

The J gene is TRBJ2-1, the V gene TRBV4-2, with D tentatively TRBD1 (7 bases). Germline V gene lookup returns CDR1 LGHNA and CDR2 YNFKEQ. The CDR3 is 14 amino acids. Trimming pared 0 bases from V and 12 bases from J, leaving 15 bases between. In DNA form, the CDR3 reads TGTGCCAGCAGCCAAGAGGGCAGGGGGGTCGGGCAGTTCTTC. It is translated as CASSQEGRGVGQFF.

This clone was seen once. A much larger clone lies one base from this, so it may be a read error. Other nucleotide sequences in the sample specify the same CDR3. The genes are TRBV3-1 (or the pseudogene TRBV3-2) and TRBJ1-3, with no clear D. The CDR3 has 12 amino acids. The V and J ends lost 3 bases and 4 bases respectively, with 4 bases between them. CDR1 is LGHDT, CDR2 YNNKEL, per germline (reference sequence). CDR3 nucleotides: TGTGCCAGCAGCCAGGCAGGAAACACCATATATTTT. The encoded protein is CASSQAGNTIYF.

V is TRBV6-5 and J is TRBJ1-1, with 7 bases matching TRBD1. The J segment lost 1 base and the V segment lost 0 bases, leaving 2 bases of the junction unmatched. The CDR3 totals 15 residues. Germline V gene data show CDR1 as MNHEY and CDR2 as SVGAGI. The CDR3 loop reads CASSYSWTGNTEAFF. CDR3 bases: TGTGCCAGCAGTTACTCTTGGACAGGGAACACTGAAGCTTTCTTT.

The chain employs TRBV19 and TRBJ1-5; no clear D gene. Germline values: CDR1 LNHDA, CDR2 SQIVND (reference sequence). CDR3 length equals 17 residues. V lost 6 bases and J lost 5, with 23 bases in between. CDR3 loop: CASRSPGIGLWDQPQHF. In nucleotides, the CDR3 is TGTGCCAGTAGATCCCCGGGGATAGGGCTCTGGGATCAGCCCCAGCATTTT.

The V call is TRBV2, the J call TRBJ1-4; TRBD1 matches 7 bases. The junction had 11 bases not matched to a gene; V was cut back by 6 bases and J by 7 bases. Germline V gives CDR1 SNHLY, CDR2 FYNNEI. This CDR3 is 15 amino acids long. CDR3 amino acids: CASRTQGVEGEKLFF. DNA of the CDR3: TGTGCCAGCAGAACCCAGGGGGTTGAGGGTGAAAAACTGTTTTTT.

The V call is TRBV4-1, the J call TRBJ1-6, with D hard to call. Germline CDR1 is MGHRA and CDR2 is YSYEKL. CDR3 length: 13 amino acids. Trimming took 1 base from V and 8 from J, leaving 6 bases between them. For the CDR3, the DNA is TGCGCCAGCAGCCAAGTGCGGGATTCACCCCTCCACTTT. Protein product: CASSQVRDSPLHF.

This clone has only a few counts. The rearrangement joins TRBV27 to TRBJ1-5; unclear D gene. The ends were cut back, 5 bases at V and 0 bases at J, with 11 bases in the middle. CDR1 is MNHEY and CDR2 is SMNVEV in the germline V gene (reference sequence). The CDR3 totals 15 residues. The CDR3 sequence: CASSVNRYSNQPQHF. For the CDR3, the DNA is TGTGCCAGCAGTGTCAACAGATATAGCAATCAGCCCCAGCATTTT.

The chain uses TRBV10-3 and TRBJ1-5; tentatively, D is TRBD1 (5 bases). CDR3 size: 12 residues. The germline V and J ends were trimmed by 3 bases and 9 bases, with 9 bases remaining between them. Germline V gene data show CDR1 as ENHRY and CDR2 as SYGVKD. CDR3 in DNA: TGTGCCATCAGTGAAGGGGACTTGCCCCAGCATTTT. Translation: CAISEGDLPQHF.

V usage is TRBV30 and J usage is TRBJ1-2; D is uncertain. The germline V gene has CDR1 GTSNPN and CDR2 SVGIG (reference sequence). V was pared by 2 bases and J by 4 bases, with 11 bases between. The length of the CDR3 is 13 residues. CDR3 loop: CAWSSGKPYGYTF. The CDR3 bases are TGTGCCTGGAGTTCGGGGAAGCCCTATGGCTACACCTTC.

The CDR3 nucleotides read TGTGCCAGCACTTTTACAGACAGGGAGAGATCACCCCTCCACTTT. This translates into CASTFTDRERSPLHF. J is TRBJ1-6 and V is TRBV27; TRBD1 agrees at 7 bases. The CDR3 totals 15 residues. Germline trimming cut 7 bases from V and 10 bases from J; bases unmatched to any gene: 13. Germline V CDR1 and CDR2: MNHEY, SMNVEV (reference sequence).

The chain has TRBV10-3 and TRBJ1-6, with D perhaps TRBD1 (5 bases). V lost 2 bases and J lost 7, with 6 bases in between. The length of the CDR3 is 13 residues. The germline V gene has CDR1 ENHRY and CDR2 SYGVKD. This CDR3 reads CAISEGGNSPLHF. For the CDR3, the DNA is TGTGCCATCAGTGAGGGGGGGAATTCACCCCTCCACTTT.

This chain uses TRBV28 with TRBJ1-4, with a weak D call TRBD1 (6 bases). Per germline, CDR1 MDHEN and CDR2 SYDVKM. The CDR3 is made up of 12 amino acids. The germline V and J ends were trimmed by 3 bases and 14 bases, with 13 bases remaining between them. The CDR3 region is CASSLSGRGLFF. The CDR3 DNA follows: TGTGCCAGCAGTTTGAGTGGCAGGGGCCTGTTTTTT.

The gene calls are TRBV3-1 (or the pseudogene TRBV3-2) and TRBJ2-5; TRBD2 matches at 8 bases. From germline, CDR1 is LGHDT and CDR2 YNNKEL (reference sequence). Germline trimming cut 0 bases from V and 4 bases from J; bases unmatched to any gene: 7. This CDR3 spans 16 amino acids. The CDR3 DNA reads TGTGCCAGCAGCCAAGAACGGACTAGCACCCTAGAGACCCAGTACTTC. Protein: CASSQERTSTLETQYF.

The chain combines TRBV19 with TRBJ2-2; 7 bases align to TRBD1. The germline V gene encodes CDR1 LNHDA and CDR2 SQIVND (reference sequence). Unmatched junction bases numbered 4, after V lost 5 bases and J lost 4 bases. The CDR3 has 14 residues. The CDR3 DNA reads TGTGCCAGTAGTGGACAGGTTACCACCGGGGAGCTGTTTTTT. It yields the protein CASSGQVTTGELFF.